The present T cell receptor beta chain was sequenced within a study of molecular identifiers for immune sequencing clone quantification. Losses at the gene ends were 5 bases for V and 0 bases for J; bases not matched to a gene: 6. Germline-derived CDR1 and CDR2 are SEHNR and FQNEAQ (reference sequence). The CDR3 is 16 residues long. TCRdb passed the PCR reads through MiXCR, listing each CDR3 protein once. This table holds nearly 650,000 distinct CDR3 sequences, roughly 27% found once. This clonotype has a handful of counts. It was from around 20,000 to 990,000 sorted cells, with 10%, 30% or 50% RNA, that naive CD8 libraries came. CD8+CD4-CCR7+CD45RA+ cells were sorted as naive CD8 T cells.

The specimen was naive CD8+ T cells from blood, with Jurkat cell RNA spiked in. Subset indicated: FACS-sorted CD8+CD4-CCR7+CD45RA+ naive T cells. The TCR comes from a human donor in good health. Some libraries in this study had Jurkat cell RNA spiked in. The rearrangement uses TRBV7-9 and TRBJ2-1, with 8 positions matching TRBD2. DNA for the CDR3: TGTGCCAGCAGCCCCCAGCGGGGGAGCTCCTACAATGAGCAGTTCTTC. This sequence encodes CASSPQRGSSYNEQFF.